The clone carrying this T cell receptor beta chain was observed once. V dropped 5 bases and J dropped 8; count of bases not matched to a gene: 5. This CDR3 contains 15 residues. Germline assignment: CDR1 LNHNV and CDR2 YYDKDF (reference sequence). Assay used: immunoSEQ multiplex PCR; TCRdb lists only in-frame clones, some missing. This table holds some 190,000 clones, almost 85% found once. The data stem from a study of blood T cell repertoires in COVID-19. Study as a whole: The United States, Italy and Spain were the sources of the acute and convalescent COVID-19 samples. The cDNA or gDNA used as material had been derived from T cells, B-cell-depleted T cells, or PBMCs.

The TCR sequence derives from a woman between 70 and 85 years old with active or convalescent COVID-19. Input material: peripheral blood. V gene TRBV15 combines with J gene TRBJ1-6, with 11 nucleotides matching TRBD1. Here the CDR3 DNA reads TGTGCCACCAGCCCTTCGGGACAGGGGGATTCACCCCTCCACTTT. Protein sequence: CATSPSGQGDSPLHF.